What follows are 17 T cell receptor beta chains derived from one specimen sequenced in a study of OX40 agonist ivuxolimab in advanced cancers. Repertoires were generated with immunoSEQ multiplex PCR, while TCRdb's copy carries only in-frame clones and drops some. The data contain about 79,000 clones, less than 95% of them seen just once; the ten biggest clones take up approximately 11%. Sequencing used CD4+ or CD8+ T cells sorted from blood, obtained in a trial of the OX40 agonist ivuxolimab. The receptors stem from an adult with an advanced solid tumor such as melanoma, head and neck, liver or kidney cancer.

The chain's CDR3 is CASSSPLGTSPISYEQYF. The DNA for the CDR3 is TGTGCCAGCAGCTCGCCCTTAGGGACTAGCCCCATCTCCTACGAGCAGTACTTC. V and J are TRBV11-2 and TRBJ2-7; 9 bases map to TRBD2. CDR1 and CDR2 (germline): SGHAT, FQNNGV. Trimming at V came to 4 bases and at J to 0 bases, leaving 13 bases not matched to a gene. The CDR3 runs 18 residues.

The chain combines TRBV5-4 with TRBJ2-1; 14 nucleotides line up with TRBD2. J lost 3 bases, V lost 4 bases, and 3 bases had no gene match. Germline V lookup: CDR1 SGHNT, CDR2 YYREEE (reference sequence). CDR3 length: 16 residues. In DNA form, the CDR3 reads TGTGCCAGCAGCGGGACTAGCGGGGGTTTCTACAATGAGCAGTTCTTC. Amino acids: CASSGTSGGFYNEQFF.

The V call is TRBV27, the J call TRBJ1-2, with unresolved D. This CDR3 comprises 13 residues. Germline V gene data show CDR1 as MNHEY and CDR2 as SMNVEV (reference sequence). V was pared by 3 bases and J by 5 bases, with 10 bases between. CDR3 in amino acids: CASSLAVEYGYTF. The CDR3, as DNA: TGTGCCAGCAGTTTGGCGGTCGAATATGGCTACACCTTC.

The chain uses TRBV9 and TRBJ1-6; D is perhaps TRBD1 (5 bases). From germline, CDR1 is SGDLS and CDR2 YYNGEE. There are 14 residues in the CDR3. V dropped 2 bases and J dropped 7 bases, with 10 bases sitting between them. CDR3 coding DNA: TGTGCCAGCAGCGTGGACCCAGGGAATTCACCCCTCCACTTT. Translating it yields CASSVDPGNSPLHF.

The chain links TRBV30 to TRBJ2-3; 13 bases line up with TRBD2. This CDR3 comprises 16 residues. CDR1 is GTSNPN and CDR2 is SVGIG in the germline V gene (reference sequence). Trimming removed 3 bases from V and 4 bases from J; junction bases left unmatched: 7. The CDR3 nucleotides are TGTGCCTGGAGCGGGGGGACTAGCGGGGTATCAGATACGCAGTATTTT. It translates to CAWSGGTSGVSDTQYF.

A remark on this clone: The sample carries other DNA sequences with the same CDR3. The chain recombines TRBV27 with TRBJ1-2, with TRBD1 matching 7 bases. Germline V gene sequence: CDR1 MNHEY, CDR2 SMNVEV (reference sequence). The CDR3 has 14 residues. The J segment lost 5 bases and the V segment lost 0 bases, leaving 3 bases of the junction unmatched. In DNA form, the CDR3 reads TGTGCCAGCAGTTTATCCGCAGGGGGGTATGGCTACACCTTC. Amino acids: CASSLSAGGYGYTF.

The chain is built from TRBV4-2 and TRBJ2-7; 9 positions agree with TRBD2. The CDR3 loop spans 15 amino acids. V was pared by 3 bases and J by 1 base, with 4 bases of the junction left unmatched. Germline CDR1 LGHNA, CDR2 YNFKEQ. The CDR3 DNA follows: TGTGCCAGCAGCCATTCTAGCGGGGCATCCTACGAGCAGTACTTC. Translated, it gives CASSHSSGASYEQYF.

The chain recombines TRBV7-3 with TRBJ2-1, with D possibly being TRBD1 or TRBD2 (5 bases each). CDR1 is SGHTA and CDR2 is FQGTGA in the germline V gene. This CDR3 has 15 amino acids. Trimming left V 4 bases short and J 5 bases short, with 15 bases between. CDR3 sequence reads: CASSYLPGANNEQFF. In DNA form, the CDR3 reads TGTGCCAGCAGCTACCTCCCCGGGGCAAACAATGAGCAGTTCTTC.

This clone has a single count. The chain employs TRBV12-5 and TRBJ1-2, with 8 bases lining up with TRBD1. The CDR3 length is 15 residues. Germline values: CDR1 LGHNT, CDR2 FRNRAP. V lost 2 bases and J lost 7; bases outside the gene matches: 9. CDR3 sequence (DNA): TGTGCTAGTGGTTTGCCATGGACAGGGCTGGCTGGCTACACCTTC. This sequence encodes CASGLPWTGLAGYTF.

The CDR3 spells CASSVATSGVSSYNEQFF. CDR3 nucleotides: TGTGCCAGCAGCGTAGCTACTAGCGGGGTTTCCTCCTACAATGAGCAGTTCTTC. This sequence joins TRBV9 and TRBJ2-1; TRBD2 matches 10 bases. Germline values: CDR1 SGDLS, CDR2 YYNGEE. Trimming took 0 bases from V and 0 from J; bases not matched to a gene: 6. This CDR3 is 18 amino acids long.

The chain joins TRBV30 to TRBJ2-2; the D gene could be TRBD1 or TRBD2 (5 bases each). Trimming shortened V by 8 bases and J by 4 bases, and 17 bases separated the two germline ends. From germline, CDR1 is GTSNPN and CDR2 SVGIG (reference sequence). The CDR3 has 14 amino acids. This CDR3 reads CAARRGRVTGELFF. The CDR3 nucleotides read TGTGCCGCCCGCCGGGGCAGGGTCACCGGGGAGCTGTTTTTT.

A word on this clone: Mismatch with germline at one junction end may stem from a read error. The chain is built from TRBV10-1 and TRBJ2-1; 7 bases match TRBD2. Per the germline V gene, CDR1 is WNHNN and CDR2 is SYGVQD (reference sequence). The CDR3 loop spans 14 amino acids. In DNA form, the CDR3 reads TGCGCCAGCAGTGAGTCGATGGAAGCGGGGCAAGTTCTCTTC. This sequence encodes CASSESMEAGQVLF.

The chain joins TRBV18 to TRBJ2-7, with a possible D match to TRBD1 (6 bases). The ends were cut back, 6 bases at V and 7 bases at J, with 22 bases in the middle. CDR1 KGHSH and CDR2 LQKENI come from the germline V gene. There are 15 residues in the CDR3. The CDR3 spells CASSLPQGRGSEQYF. CDR3 in DNA: TGTGCCAGCTCCCTCCCGCAGGGGAGAGGGAGTGAGCAGTACTTC.

The chain has TRBV13 and TRBJ2-7, with D perhaps being TRBD1 or TRBD2 (5 bases each). This CDR3 is built from 14 residues. Trimming removed 3 bases from V and 6 bases from J, with 15 bases in between. In germline, CDR1 is PRHDT, CDR2 FYEKMQ (reference sequence). In nucleotides, the CDR3 is TGTGCCAGCAGCTTTTTTGGATTTGGGGGCGAGCAGTACTTC. This translates into CASSFFGFGGEQYF. The variable domain in full, with the rest retrieved from reference TRBV13 and TRBJ2-7, is AAGVIQSPRHLIKEKRETATLKCYPIPRHDTVYWYQQGPGQDPQFLISFYEKMQSDKGSIPDRFSAQQFSDYHSELNMSSLELGDSALYFCASSFFGFGGEQYFGPGTRLTVT.

The V call is TRBV6-5, the J call TRBJ2-7; TRBD1 matches 8 bases. The CDR3 sequence is 15 residues long. The J segment lost 3 bases and the V segment lost 2 bases, leaving 6 bases of the junction unmatched. The germline V gene encodes CDR1 MNHEY and CDR2 SVGAGI. CDR3 nucleotide sequence: TGTGCCAGCAGTTACCGACAGGGGACTTTCTACGAGCAGTACTTC. Its translation is CASSYRQGTFYEQYF.

This chain links TRBV9 with TRBJ2-3; 10 bases match TRBD2. CDR1 SGDLS and CDR2 YYNGEE come from the germline V gene. The ends lost 2 bases at V and 3 bases at J; junction bases unmatched: 6. The CDR3 contains 16 residues. CDR3 in DNA: TGTGCCAGCAGCGTGTTAGCGGGGGGCATAACAGATACGCAGTATTTT. The encoded protein is CASSVLAGGITDTQYF.

In this sample, this clone turned up once. The chain employs TRBV5-6 and TRBJ2-1, with D unclear. This CDR3 has 12 amino acids. CDR1 is SGHDT, CDR2 YYEEEE, per germline. V dropped 4 bases and J dropped 7 bases, with 9 bases sitting between them. Here the CDR3 DNA reads TGTGCCAGCAGCCCGGGTAGGAATGAGCAGTTCTTC. It yields the protein CASSPGRNEQFF. The full variable domain, its missing parts supplied by reference TRBV5-6 and TRBJ2-1, is DAGVTQSPTHLIKTRGQQVTLRCSPKSGHDTVSWYQQALGQGPQFIFQYYEEEERQRGNFPDRFSGHQFPNYSSELNVNALLLGDSALYLCASSPGRNEQFFGPGTRLTVL.